This T cell receptor (beta chain) was observed in a study of HIV-infected patients and healthy controls. This clonotype was seen repeatedly, ten times or more. TCRdb re-analysed the 5' RACE reads in MiXCR, keeping a single row per CDR3 protein. The table shows more than 15,000 distinct CDR3 sequences, with roughly a fifth occurring only once. V lost 4 bases and J 3 bases, leaving 17 bases between the germline ends. There are 16 residues in the CDR3. Germline loops: CDR1 MGHRA, CDR2 YSYEKL. Sequencing was done on a sample of CD8+ T cells from blood. J is TRBJ2-3 and V is TRBV4-1; possibly TRBD2 for D (6 bases). The clonotype was recovered from a human donor in good health. The CDR3 reads CASSLPGGLSTDTQYF. As DNA, the CDR3 is TGCGCCAGCAGCCTCCCAGGAGGACTATCGACAGATACGCAGTATTTT.